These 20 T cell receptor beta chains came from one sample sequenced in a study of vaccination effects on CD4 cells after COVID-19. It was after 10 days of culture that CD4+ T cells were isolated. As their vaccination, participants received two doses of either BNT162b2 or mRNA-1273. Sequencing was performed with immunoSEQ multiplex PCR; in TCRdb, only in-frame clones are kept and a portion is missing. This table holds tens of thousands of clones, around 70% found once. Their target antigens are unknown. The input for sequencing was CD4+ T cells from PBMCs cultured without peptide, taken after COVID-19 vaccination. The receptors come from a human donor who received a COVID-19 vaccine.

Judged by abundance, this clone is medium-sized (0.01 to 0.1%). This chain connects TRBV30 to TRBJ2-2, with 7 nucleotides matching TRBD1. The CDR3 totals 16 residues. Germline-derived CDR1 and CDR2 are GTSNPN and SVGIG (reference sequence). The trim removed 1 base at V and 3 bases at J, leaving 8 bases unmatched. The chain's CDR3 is CAWSEGRGLYTGELFF. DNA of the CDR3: TGTGCCTGGAGTGAGGGAAGGGGGCTTTACACCGGGGAGCTGTTTTTT.

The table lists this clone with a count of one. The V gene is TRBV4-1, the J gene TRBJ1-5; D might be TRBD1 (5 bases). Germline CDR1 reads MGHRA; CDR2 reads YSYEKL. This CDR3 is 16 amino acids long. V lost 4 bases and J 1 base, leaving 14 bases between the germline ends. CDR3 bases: TGCGCCAGCAGCCTAGAGGGAGGGGTGAGCAATCAGCCCCAGCATTTT. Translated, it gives CASSLEGGVSNQPQHF.

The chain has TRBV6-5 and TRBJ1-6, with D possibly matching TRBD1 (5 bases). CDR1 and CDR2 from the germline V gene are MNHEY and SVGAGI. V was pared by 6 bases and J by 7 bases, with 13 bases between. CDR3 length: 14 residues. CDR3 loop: CASSPRDGNSPLHF. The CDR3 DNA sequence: TGTGCCAGCAGCCCCCGGGACGGGAATTCACCCCTCCACTTT.

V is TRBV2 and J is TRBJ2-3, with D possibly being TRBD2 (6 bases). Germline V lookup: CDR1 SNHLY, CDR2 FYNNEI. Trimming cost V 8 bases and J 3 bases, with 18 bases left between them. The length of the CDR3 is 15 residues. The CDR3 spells CASGVVGGRTDTQYF. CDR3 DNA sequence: TGTGCCAGCGGAGTGGTGGGGGGTAGGACAGATACGCAGTATTTT.

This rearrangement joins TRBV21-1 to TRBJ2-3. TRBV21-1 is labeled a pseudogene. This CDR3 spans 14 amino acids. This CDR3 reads CASSISGVTDTQYF. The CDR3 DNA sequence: TGTGCCAGCAGCATATCAGGAGTCACAGATACGCAGTATTTT.

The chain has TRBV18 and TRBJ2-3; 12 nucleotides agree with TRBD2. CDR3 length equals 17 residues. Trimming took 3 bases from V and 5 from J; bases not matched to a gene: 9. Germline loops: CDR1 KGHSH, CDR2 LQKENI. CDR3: CASSPPTSGGRGDTQYF. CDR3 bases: TGTGCCAGCTCACCTCCGACTAGCGGGGGTCGTGGAGATACGCAGTATTTT. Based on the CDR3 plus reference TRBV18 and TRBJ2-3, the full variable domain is NAGVMQNPRHLVRRRGQEARLRCSPMKGHSHVYWYRQLPEEGLKFMVYLQKENIIDESGMPKERFSAEFPKEGPSILRIQQVVRGDSAAYFCASSPPTSGGRGDTQYFGPGTRLTVL.

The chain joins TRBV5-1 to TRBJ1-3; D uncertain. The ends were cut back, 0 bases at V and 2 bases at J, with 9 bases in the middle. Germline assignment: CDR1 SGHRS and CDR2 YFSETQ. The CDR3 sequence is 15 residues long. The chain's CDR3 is CASSLAWGAGNTIYF. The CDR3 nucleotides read TGCGCCAGCAGCTTGGCCTGGGGAGCTGGAAACACCATATATTTT. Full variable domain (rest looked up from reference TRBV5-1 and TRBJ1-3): KAGVTQTPRYLIKTRGQQVTLSCSPISGHRSVSWYQQTPGQGLQFLFEYFSETQRNKGNFPGRFSGRQFSNSRSEMNVSTLELGDSALYLCASSLAWGAGNTIYFGEGSWLTVV.

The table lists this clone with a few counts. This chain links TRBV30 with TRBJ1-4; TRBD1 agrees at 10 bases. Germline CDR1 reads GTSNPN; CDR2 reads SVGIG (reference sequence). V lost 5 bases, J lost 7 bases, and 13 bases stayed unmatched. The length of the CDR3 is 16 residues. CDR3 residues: CAWEPGQGILSEKLFF. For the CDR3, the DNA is TGTGCCTGGGAACCGGGACAGGGGATTCTGAGTGAAAAACTGTTTTTT.

CDR3 nucleotides: TGTGCCAGCAGCCCCCAGACAGGGGGGTCCTACAATGAGCAGTTCTTC. As protein: CASSPQTGGSYNEQFF. The V gene is TRBV7-2, the J gene TRBJ2-1; 9 nucleotides line up with TRBD1. The germline CDR1 and CDR2 sequences are SGHTA and FQGNSA. The CDR3 loop spans 16 amino acids. With 5 bases clipped from V and 1 base from J, the junction kept 6 bases outside the gene matches.

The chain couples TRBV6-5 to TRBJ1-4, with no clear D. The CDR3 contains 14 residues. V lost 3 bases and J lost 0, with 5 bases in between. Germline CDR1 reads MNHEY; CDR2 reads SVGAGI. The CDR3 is CASSYEATNEKLFF. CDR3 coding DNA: TGTGCCAGCAGTTATGAGGCAACTAATGAAAAACTGTTTTTT.

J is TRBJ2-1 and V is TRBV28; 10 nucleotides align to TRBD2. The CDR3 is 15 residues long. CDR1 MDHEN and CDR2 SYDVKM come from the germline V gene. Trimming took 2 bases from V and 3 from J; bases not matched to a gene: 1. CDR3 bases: TGTGCCAGCAGTTTACTAGCGGGGGTCTACAATGAGCAGTTCTTC. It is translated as CASSLLAGVYNEQFF.

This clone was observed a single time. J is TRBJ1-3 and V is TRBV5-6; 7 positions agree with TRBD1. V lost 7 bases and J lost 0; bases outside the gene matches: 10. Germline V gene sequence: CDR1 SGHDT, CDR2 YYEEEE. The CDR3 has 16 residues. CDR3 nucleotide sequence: TGTGCCAGCGGGTCGGGACAGCACTTCTCTGGAAACACCATATATTTT. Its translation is CASGSGQHFSGNTIYF.

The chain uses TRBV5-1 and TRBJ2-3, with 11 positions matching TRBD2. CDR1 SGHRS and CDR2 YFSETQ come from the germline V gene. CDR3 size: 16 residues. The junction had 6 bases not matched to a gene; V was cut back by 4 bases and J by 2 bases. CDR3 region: CASSPGTSGFTDTQYF. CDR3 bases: TGCGCCAGCAGCCCCGGGACTAGCGGTTTCACAGATACGCAGTATTTT.

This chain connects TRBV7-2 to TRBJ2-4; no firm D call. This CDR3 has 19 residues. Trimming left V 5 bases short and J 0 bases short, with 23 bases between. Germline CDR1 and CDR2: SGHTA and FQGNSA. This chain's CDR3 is CASSPGVGAKIIAKNIQYF. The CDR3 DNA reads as TGTGCCAGCAGCCCTGGGGTTGGCGCCAAAATTATAGCCAAAAACATTCAGTACTTC.

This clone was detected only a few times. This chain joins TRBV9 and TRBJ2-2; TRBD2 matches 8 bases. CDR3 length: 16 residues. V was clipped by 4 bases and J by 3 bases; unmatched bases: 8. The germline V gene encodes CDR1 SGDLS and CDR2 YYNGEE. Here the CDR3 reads CASSPHTGGDTGELFF. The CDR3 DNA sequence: TGTGCCAGCAGCCCCCACACGGGGGGGGACACCGGGGAGCTGTTTTTT.

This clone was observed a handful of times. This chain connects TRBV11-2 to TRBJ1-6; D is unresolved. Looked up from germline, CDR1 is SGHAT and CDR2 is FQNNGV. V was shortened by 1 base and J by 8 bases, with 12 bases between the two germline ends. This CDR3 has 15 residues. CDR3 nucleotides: TGTGCCAGCAGCTTAGGGCCGGGCAAATATTCACCCCTCCACTTT. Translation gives CASSLGPGKYSPLHF.

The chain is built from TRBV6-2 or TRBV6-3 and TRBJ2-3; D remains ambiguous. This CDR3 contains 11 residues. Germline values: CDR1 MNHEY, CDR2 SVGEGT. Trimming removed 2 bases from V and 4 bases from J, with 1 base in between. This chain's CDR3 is CASSYADTQYF. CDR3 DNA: TGTGCCAGCAGTTACGCAGATACGCAGTATTTT.

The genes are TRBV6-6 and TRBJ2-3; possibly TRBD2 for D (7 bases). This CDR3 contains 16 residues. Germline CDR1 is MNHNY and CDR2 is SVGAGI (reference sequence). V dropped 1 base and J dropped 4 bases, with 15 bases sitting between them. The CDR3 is CASSYWGGEIADTQYF. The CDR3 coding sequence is TGTGCCAGCAGTTACTGGGGGGGCGAGATCGCAGATACGCAGTATTTT.

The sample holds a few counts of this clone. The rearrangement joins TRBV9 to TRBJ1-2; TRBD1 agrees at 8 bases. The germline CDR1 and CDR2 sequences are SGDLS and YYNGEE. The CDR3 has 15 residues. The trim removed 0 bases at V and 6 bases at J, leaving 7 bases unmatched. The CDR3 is CASSVGPAGGNGYTF. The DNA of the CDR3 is TGTGCCAGCAGCGTAGGCCCCGCAGGGGGCAATGGCTACACCTTC. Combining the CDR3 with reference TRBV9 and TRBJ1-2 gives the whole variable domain DSGVTQTPKHLITATGQRVTLRCSPRSGDLSVYWYQQSLDQGLQFLIQYYNGEERAKGNILERFSAQQFPDLHSELNLSSLELGDSALYFCASSVGPAGGNGYTFGSGTRLTVV.

For the CDR3, the DNA is TGCGCCAGCAGCCAAGATGGATTTGGGCAGGCTCGGATCTATGGCTACACCTTC. Protein: CASSQDGFGQARIYGYTF. The rearrangement uses TRBV4-1 and TRBJ1-2; D is undetermined. The V end was cut by 0 bases, the J end by 4 bases, with 21 bases between. The CDR3 consists of 18 residues. CDR1 is MGHRA and CDR2 is YSYEKL in the germline V gene.